Below, 18 T cell receptor beta chains from the same sample are listed, as sequenced in a study of CD8 T cells in ankylosing spondylitis. Study-wide results and caveats: In ankylosing spondylitis blood, a motif of several highly homologous TCR beta variants appeared characteristic.

The antigens for these receptors are not known. TCRdb re-derived calls from the 5' RACE reads in MiXCR, one entry per CDR3 protein. The sample consists of hundreds of thousands of distinct CDR3 sequences, roughly 13% of them appearing once. Sequenced material: blood, either unsorted or a sorted T cell fraction (not recorded which). The receptors were sampled from a male donor with ankylosing spondylitis.

The V gene is TRBV29-1, the J gene TRBJ1-5, with D tentatively TRBD1 (5 bases). The length of the CDR3 is 13 residues. CDR1 is SQVTM and CDR2 is ANQGSEA in the germline V gene. The V end was cut by 4 bases, the J end by 5 bases, with 12 bases between. CDR3 DNA sequence: TGCAGCGTTGGGCTGGGGACTGATCAGCCCCAGCATTTT. Translating it yields CSVGLGTDQPQHF. Looking up the rest from reference TRBV29-1 and TRBJ1-5 gives the full variable domain: SAVISQKPSRDICQRGTSLTIQCQVDSQVTMMFWYRQQPGQSLTLIATANQGSEATYESGFVIDKFPISRPNLTFSTLTVSNMSPEDSSIYLCSVGLGTDQPQHFGDGTRLSIL.

This clonotype was observed a few times. The chain combines TRBV18 with TRBJ2-2, with 7 positions matching TRBD1. This CDR3 comprises 15 residues. Germline CDR1 and CDR2: KGHSH and LQKENI. With V trimmed by 0 bases and J by 5 bases, 3 bases remained unmatched. The CDR3, as DNA: TGTGCCAGCTCACCACCGACAGGGTCTACCGGGGAGCTGTTTTTT. It specifies CASSPPTGSTGELFF. The variable domain in full, with the rest retrieved from reference TRBV18 and TRBJ2-2, is NAGVMQNPRHLVRRRGQEARLRCSPMKGHSHVYWYRQLPEEGLKFMVYLQKENIIDESGMPKERFSAEFPKEGPSILRIQQVVRGDSAAYFCASSPPTGSTGELFFGEGSRLTVL.

This clonotype was seen at least ten times. The J gene is TRBJ1-5, the V gene TRBV12-3 or TRBV12-4; D perhaps matches TRBD1 (6 bases). V lost 8 bases and J lost 5, with 16 bases in between. There are 14 residues in the CDR3. CDR3 in amino acids: CASGRDRMDQPQHF. CDR3 DNA: TGTGCCAGCGGGAGAGACAGGATGGATCAGCCCCAGCATTTT.

This clonotype was picked up a small number of times. The chain's CDR3 is CDRGRDYEQYV. CDR3 in DNA: TGTGATAGGGGGCGAGACTACGAGCAGTACGTC. The V call is TRBV5-6, the J call TRBJ2-7, with TRBD1 identical over 7 bases. The germline V gene encodes CDR1 SGHDT and CDR2 YYEEEE. This CDR3 has 11 residues.

This sequence joins TRBV28 and TRBJ1-1; no reliable D call. The CDR3 covers 13 residues. Trimming took off 7 bases at V and 1 base at J, with 10 bases between the two ends. CDR1 MDHEN and CDR2 SYDVKM come from the germline V gene. The CDR3: CASNEGGNTEAFF. The CDR3 nucleotides read TGTGCCAGCAATGAGGGAGGGAACACTGAAGCTTTCTTT.

This clonotype came up a few times. This chain connects TRBV5-1 to TRBJ1-4; possibly TRBD1 for D (6 bases). Germline CDR1 reads SGHRS; CDR2 reads YFSETQ. V shed 1 base and J shed 0 bases, with 13 bases lying between them. The CDR3 totals 17 residues. The CDR3 DNA follows: TGCGCCAGCAGCTTGTCACAGGGACTTGCAACTAATGAAAAACTGTTTTTT. Protein sequence: CASSLSQGLATNEKLFF.

In this sample, this clonotype turned up a few times. V gene TRBV5-1 combines with J gene TRBJ2-2; 7 nucleotides line up with TRBD2. There are 15 residues in the CDR3. Germline lookup yields CDR1 SGHRS and CDR2 YFSETQ. V shed 4 bases and J 6 bases; nucleotides not matched to a gene: 9. This CDR3 is CASSAPGGMAGELFF. The CDR3 DNA reads as TGCGCCAGCAGCGCGCCGGGAGGAATGGCCGGGGAGCTGTTTTTT.

This clonotype was seen a handful of times. The chain couples TRBV6-5 to TRBJ2-2; D uncertain. CDR1 MNHEY and CDR2 SVGAGI come from the germline V gene. Trimming cost V 5 bases and J 2 bases, with 18 bases left between them. There are 17 residues in the CDR3. The CDR3 sequence: CASSHANMAPNTGELFF. The CDR3 bases are TGTGCCAGCAGTCACGCTAATATGGCCCCTAACACCGGGGAGCTGTTTTTT.

A few counts support this clonotype. The rearrangement uses TRBV12-5 and TRBJ1-2, with 10 bases matching TRBD1. The V gene end was trimmed by 5 bases and the J gene end by 8 bases; junction bases not matched to a gene: 11. Germline lookup yields CDR1 LGHNT and CDR2 FRNRAP. This CDR3 has 15 residues. CDR3 bases: TGTGCTAGTGGTGCTGGGACAGGGGCGTCGGGAGGCTACACCTTC. It specifies CASGAGTGASGGYTF.

This clonotype was seen more than once but under ten times. The chain couples TRBV6-1 to TRBJ2-7; TRBD2 matches at 14 bases. V shed 4 bases and J 3 bases; nucleotides not matched to a gene: 2. This CDR3 comprises 15 residues. Germline CDR1 and CDR2: MNHNS and SASEGT. The CDR3 spells CASSAGTSGSYEQYF. The CDR3 nucleotides are TGTGCCAGCAGTGCTGGGACTAGCGGGAGCTACGAGCAGTACTTC.

The chain uses TRBV6-5 and TRBJ2-5, with D possibly matching TRBD1 (6 bases). This CDR3 has 15 residues. From germline, CDR1 is MNHEY and CDR2 SVGAGI. V gave up 4 bases and J gave up 5 bases, with 17 bases separating them. In DNA, the CDR3 is TGTGCCAGCAGTTTGATAGGAGTGAGGGGGGAGACCCAGTACTTC. This codes for CASSLIGVRGETQYF.

The V gene is TRBV5-1, the J gene TRBJ2-2, with TRBD2 matching 7 bases. The junction had 8 bases not matched to a gene; V was cut back by 5 bases and J by 7 bases. Germline-derived CDR1 and CDR2 are SGHRS and YFSETQ. The CDR3 contains 14 residues. For the CDR3, the DNA is TGCGCCAGCAGGAACAAAACGGGGGGCGGGGAGCTGTTTTTT. Encoded protein: CASRNKTGGGELFF.

The genes are TRBV29-1 and TRBJ2-2; D is ambiguous. This CDR3 contains 11 residues. The germline V and J ends were trimmed by 5 bases and 6 bases, with 7 bases remaining between them. CDR1 is SQVTM, CDR2 ANQGSEA, per germline. CDR3 loop: CSVLAPGELFF. CDR3 DNA sequence: TGCAGCGTTCTGGCTCCCGGGGAGCTGTTTTTT.

This clonotype was seen just once. The germline gene is not matched at one end of the junction; a read error may be the cause. The chain is built from TRBV29-1 and TRBJ2-1, with D unclear. Germline CDR1 SQVTM, CDR2 ANQGSEA. This CDR3 is 13 amino acids long. The CDR3 here is CSGEGMRRSEQFF. CDR3 DNA: TGCAGCGGTGAAGGGATGAGACGCAGCGAGCAGTTCTTC.

The CDR3 here is CASSEATEDQPQHF. The CDR3 DNA sequence: TGTGCCAGCAGTGAAGCAACAGAAGATCAGCCCCAGCATTTT. V is TRBV6-1 and J is TRBJ1-5; no reliable D call. V shed 0 bases and J shed 5 bases, with 8 bases lying between them. Germline V gene lookup returns CDR1 MNHNS and CDR2 SASEGT. The CDR3 loop spans 14 amino acids.

The V and J genes are TRBV20-1 and TRBJ2-3; 16 bases fit TRBD2. V dropped 3 bases and J dropped 4; count of bases not matched to a gene: 1. The CDR3 runs 15 residues. Germline CDR1 reads DFQATT; CDR2 reads SNEGSKA (reference sequence). For the CDR3, the DNA is TGCAGTGCTAGGGGGACTAGCGGGAGGGCAGATACGCAGTATTTT. This encodes CSARGTSGRADTQYF.

This clonotype was seen a few times. The chain has TRBV3-1 and TRBJ2-3; possible D gene TRBD2, 6 bases. CDR1 and CDR2 (germline): LGHDT, YNNKEL (reference sequence). V lost 2 bases and J 6 bases, leaving 18 bases between the germline ends. The CDR3 totals 16 residues. The CDR3 is CASSQRAGLYLDTQYF. The CDR3 DNA reads as TGTGCCAGCAGCCAAAGGGCGGGACTTTATCTGGATACGCAGTATTTT.

The sample holds many counts of this clonotype. The rearrangement uses TRBV7-6 and TRBJ1-1, with D perhaps TRBD1 (5 bases). V was pared by 1 base and J by 1 base, with 10 bases between. The germline CDR1 and CDR2 sequences are SGHVS and FNYEAQ. The CDR3 runs 15 residues. The CDR3 sequence is CASSLVGQGNTEAFF. The CDR3 DNA reads TGTGCCAGCAGCTTAGTAGGTCAGGGGAACACTGAAGCTTTCTTT.